The sequence of this T cell receptor beta chain was determined in a study of Graves' ophthalmopathy and Graves' hyperthyroidism. RNA served as the template for amplifying TCR beta CDR3 regions. HTBI primers were used in a first-round RT-PCR, which preceded a second-round multiplex PCR. One entry per CDR3 protein results from TCRdb running MiXCR on the multiplex PCR reads. The table shows over 150,000 distinct CDR3 sequences, with approximately 38% occurring only once. The diagnostic workup employed clinical symptoms, serum thyroxine, TRAb, thyroid ultrasound and orbital computed tomography. Turning to this clonotype: The antigen remains undetermined.

Study-level points and caveats: Blood also held most thyroid clonotypes expanded above 0.001 frequency.

Germline-derived CDR1 and CDR2 are LNHDA and SQIVND (reference sequence). There are 22 residues in the CDR3. V was pared by 5 bases and J by 0 bases, with 24 bases of the junction left unmatched. This chain connects TRBV19 to TRBJ2-4, with 8 bases that match TRBD1. This receptor was identified in a woman aged 40 to 50 with Graves' ophthalmopathy. Material: peripheral blood. The CDR3 spells CASSSQDRALPWAGVAKNIQYF. The CDR3 DNA reads as TGTGCCAGTAGTTCCCAGGACAGGGCTCTACCCTGGGCAGGGGTAGCCAAAAACATTCAGTACTTC.